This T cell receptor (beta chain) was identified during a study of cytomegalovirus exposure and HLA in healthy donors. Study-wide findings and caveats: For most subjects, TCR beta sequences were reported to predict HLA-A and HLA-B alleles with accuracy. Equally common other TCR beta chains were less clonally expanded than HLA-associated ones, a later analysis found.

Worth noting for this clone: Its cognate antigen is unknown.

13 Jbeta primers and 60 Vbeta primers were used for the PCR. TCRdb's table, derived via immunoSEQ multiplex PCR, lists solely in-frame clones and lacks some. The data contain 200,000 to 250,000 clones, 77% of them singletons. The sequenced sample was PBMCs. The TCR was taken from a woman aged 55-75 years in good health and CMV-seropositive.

The CDR3 DNA reads as TGTGCCAGCAGCGCGGGACTAGCGGGAAACGAGCAGTACTTC. It is translated as CASSAGLAGNEQYF. The V call is TRBV9, the J call TRBJ2-7; TRBD2 agrees at 13 bases. The CDR3 is 14 residues long. Looked up from germline, CDR1 is SGDLS and CDR2 is YYNGEE. V lost 3 bases, J lost 5 bases, and 2 bases stayed unmatched.